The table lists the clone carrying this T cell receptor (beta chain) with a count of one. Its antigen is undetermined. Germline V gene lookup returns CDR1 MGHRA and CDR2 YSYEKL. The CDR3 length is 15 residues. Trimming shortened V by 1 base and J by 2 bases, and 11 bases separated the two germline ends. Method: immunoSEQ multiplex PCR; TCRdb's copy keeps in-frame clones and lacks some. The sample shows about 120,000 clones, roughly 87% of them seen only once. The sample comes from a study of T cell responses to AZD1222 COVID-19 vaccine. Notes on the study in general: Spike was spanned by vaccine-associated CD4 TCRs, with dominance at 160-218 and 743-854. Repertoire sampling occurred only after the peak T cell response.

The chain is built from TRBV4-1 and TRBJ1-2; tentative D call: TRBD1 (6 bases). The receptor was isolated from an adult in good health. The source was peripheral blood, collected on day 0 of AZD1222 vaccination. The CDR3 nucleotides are TGCGCCAGCAGCCAAGCGGGGGGCCAAAACTATGGCTACACCTTC. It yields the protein CASSQAGGQNYGYTF.